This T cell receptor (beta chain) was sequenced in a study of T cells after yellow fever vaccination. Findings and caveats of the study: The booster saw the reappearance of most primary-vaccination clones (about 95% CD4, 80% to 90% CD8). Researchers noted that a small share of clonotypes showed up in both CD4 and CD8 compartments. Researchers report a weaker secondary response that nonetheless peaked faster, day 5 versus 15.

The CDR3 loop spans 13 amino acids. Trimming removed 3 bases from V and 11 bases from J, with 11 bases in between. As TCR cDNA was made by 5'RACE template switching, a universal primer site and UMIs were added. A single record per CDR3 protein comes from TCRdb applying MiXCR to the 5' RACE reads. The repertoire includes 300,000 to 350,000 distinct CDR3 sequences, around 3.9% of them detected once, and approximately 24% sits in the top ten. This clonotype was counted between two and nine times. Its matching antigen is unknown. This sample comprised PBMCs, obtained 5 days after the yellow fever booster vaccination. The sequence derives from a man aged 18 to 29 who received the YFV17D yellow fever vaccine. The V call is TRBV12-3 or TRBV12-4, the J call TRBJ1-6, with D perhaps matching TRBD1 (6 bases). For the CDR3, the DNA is TGTGCCAGCAGTTTGGGGACACGAGCACCCCTCCACTTT. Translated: CASSLGTRAPLHF.